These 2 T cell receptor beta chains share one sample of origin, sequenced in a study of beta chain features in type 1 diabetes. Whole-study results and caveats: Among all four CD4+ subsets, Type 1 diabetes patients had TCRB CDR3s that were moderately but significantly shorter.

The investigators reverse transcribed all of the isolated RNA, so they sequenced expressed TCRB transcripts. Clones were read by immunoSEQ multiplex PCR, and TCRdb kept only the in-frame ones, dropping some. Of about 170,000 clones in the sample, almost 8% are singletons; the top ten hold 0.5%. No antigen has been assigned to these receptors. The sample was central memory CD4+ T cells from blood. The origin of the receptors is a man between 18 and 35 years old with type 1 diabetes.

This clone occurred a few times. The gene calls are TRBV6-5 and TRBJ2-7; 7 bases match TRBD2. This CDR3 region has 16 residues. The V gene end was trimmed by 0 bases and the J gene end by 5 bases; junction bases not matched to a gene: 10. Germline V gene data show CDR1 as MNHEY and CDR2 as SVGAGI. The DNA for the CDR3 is TGTGCCAGCAGTTACTCCCCGGCGGGAGCGTCCCACGAGCAGTACTTC. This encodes CASSYSPAGASHEQYF.

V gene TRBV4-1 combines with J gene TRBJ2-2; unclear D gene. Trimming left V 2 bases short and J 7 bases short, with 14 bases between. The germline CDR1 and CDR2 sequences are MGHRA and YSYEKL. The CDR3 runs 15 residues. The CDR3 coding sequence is TGCGCCAGCAGCCAACCTGCAGGAAGGCACGGGGAGCTGTTTTTT. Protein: CASSQPAGRHGELFF.